This entry concerns a single T cell receptor beta chain. The data stem from a study of blood T cell repertoires in COVID-19. The data were produced by immunoSEQ multiplex PCR, yet TCRdb's version contains in-frame clones alone and is incomplete. The repertoire holds roughly 250,000 clones, with roughly four fifths as singletons. The V end lost 10 bases, the J end lost 11 bases, and 27 bases lay between the germline ends. CDR1 and CDR2 from the germline V gene are MNHEY and SVGAGI. The CDR3 is made up of 15 amino acids. The chain couples TRBV6-5 to TRBJ2-4; TRBD2 is a possible D gene (7 bases). The source is a man aged 50 to 59 with acute or convalescent COVID-19. Sequenced: peripheral blood. The CDR3 loop reads CATTEGGGTGRFQYF. The CDR3 nucleotides are TGTGCCACCACCGAGGGGGGGGGTACAGGGAGGTTTCAGTACTTC.